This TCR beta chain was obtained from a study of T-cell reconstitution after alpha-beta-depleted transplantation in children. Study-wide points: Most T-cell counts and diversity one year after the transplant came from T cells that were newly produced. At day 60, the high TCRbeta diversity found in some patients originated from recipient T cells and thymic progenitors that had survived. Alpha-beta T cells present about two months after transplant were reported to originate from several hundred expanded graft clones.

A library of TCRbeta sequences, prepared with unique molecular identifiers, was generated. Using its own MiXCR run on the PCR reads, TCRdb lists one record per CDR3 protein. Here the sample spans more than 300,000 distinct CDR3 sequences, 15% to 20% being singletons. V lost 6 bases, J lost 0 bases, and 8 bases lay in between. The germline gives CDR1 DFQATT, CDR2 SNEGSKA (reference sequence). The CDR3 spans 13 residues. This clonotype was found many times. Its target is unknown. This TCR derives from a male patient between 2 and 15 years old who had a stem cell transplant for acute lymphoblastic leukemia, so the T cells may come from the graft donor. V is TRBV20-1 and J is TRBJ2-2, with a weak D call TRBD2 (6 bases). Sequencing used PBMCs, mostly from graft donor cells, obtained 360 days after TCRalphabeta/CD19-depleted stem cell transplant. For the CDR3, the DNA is TGCAGTGCGGACTATCCGAACACCGGGGAGCTGTTTTTT. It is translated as CSADYPNTGELFF.